A single T cell receptor (beta chain) is shown here with its context. The CDR3 totals 16 residues. V lost 2 bases to trimming and J lost 1 base; unmatched junction nucleotides: 3. The germline gives CDR1 SGHRS, CDR2 YFSETQ. The sample originates from a study of shared clonotypes between healthy human individuals. Study information: Per-donor plates numbered three CD4 naive, three CD4 memory, two CD8 naive and one CD8 memory.

The protocol was immunoSEQ multiplex PCR, while the TCRdb copy is restricted to in-frame clones and leaves out a portion. The sample records about 180,000 clones, just under 95% being singletons. The source of this sequence is a woman in her twenties or thirties in good health. The sequenced material came from naive CD4+ T cells sorted from blood. The subset here: CD45RA+ positively selected. V gene TRBV5-1 combines with J gene TRBJ2-2; 9 bases line up with TRBD2. The CDR3, as DNA: TGCGCCAGCAGCTTCGTTAGCGGGGGGAACACCGGGGAGCTGTTTTTT. Translated, it gives CASSFVSGGNTGELFF.